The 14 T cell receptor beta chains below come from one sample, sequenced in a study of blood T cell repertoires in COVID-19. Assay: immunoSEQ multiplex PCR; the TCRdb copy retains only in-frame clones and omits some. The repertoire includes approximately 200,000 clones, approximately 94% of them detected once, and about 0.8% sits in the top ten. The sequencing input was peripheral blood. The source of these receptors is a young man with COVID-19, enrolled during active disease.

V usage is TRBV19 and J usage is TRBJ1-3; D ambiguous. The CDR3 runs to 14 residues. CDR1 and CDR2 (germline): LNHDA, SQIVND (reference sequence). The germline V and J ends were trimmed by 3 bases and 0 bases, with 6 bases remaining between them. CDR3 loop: CASSMGLSGNTIYF. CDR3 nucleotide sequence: TGTGCCAGTAGTATGGGCCTCTCTGGAAACACCATATATTTT.

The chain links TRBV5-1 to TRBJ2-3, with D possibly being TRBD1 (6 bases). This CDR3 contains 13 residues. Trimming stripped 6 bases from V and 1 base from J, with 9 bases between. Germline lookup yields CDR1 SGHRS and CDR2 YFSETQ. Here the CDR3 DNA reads TGCGCCAGCAACAGGGACGGCACAGATACGCAGTATTTT. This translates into CASNRDGTDTQYF.

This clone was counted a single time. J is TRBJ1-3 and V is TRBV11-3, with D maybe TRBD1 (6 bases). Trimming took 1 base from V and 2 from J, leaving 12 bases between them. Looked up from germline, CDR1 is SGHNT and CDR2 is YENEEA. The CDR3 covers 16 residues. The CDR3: CASSLGPGTTGNTIYF. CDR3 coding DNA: TGTGCCAGCAGCTTAGGTCCCGGGACAACTGGAAACACCATATATTTT.

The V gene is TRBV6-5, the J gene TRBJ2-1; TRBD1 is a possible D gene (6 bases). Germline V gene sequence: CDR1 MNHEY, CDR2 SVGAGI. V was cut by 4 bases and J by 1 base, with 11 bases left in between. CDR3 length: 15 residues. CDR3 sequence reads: CASSSGVLSYNEQFF. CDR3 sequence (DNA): TGTGCCAGCAGTTCAGGGGTCCTGTCCTACAATGAGCAGTTCTTC.

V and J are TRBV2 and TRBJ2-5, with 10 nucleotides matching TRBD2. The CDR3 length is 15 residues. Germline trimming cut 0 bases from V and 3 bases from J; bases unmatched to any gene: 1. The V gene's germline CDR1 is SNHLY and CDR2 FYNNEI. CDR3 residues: CASSEAGLAKETQYF. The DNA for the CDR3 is TGTGCCAGCAGTGAAGCGGGACTAGCGAAAGAGACCCAGTACTTC.

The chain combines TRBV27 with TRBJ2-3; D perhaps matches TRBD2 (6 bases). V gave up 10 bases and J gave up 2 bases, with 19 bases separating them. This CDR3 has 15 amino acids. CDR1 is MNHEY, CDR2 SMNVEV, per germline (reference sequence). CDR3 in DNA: TGTGCCACCCGCCTTCTAGCGAAACCCACAGATACGCAGTATTTT. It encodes CATRLLAKPTDTQYF.

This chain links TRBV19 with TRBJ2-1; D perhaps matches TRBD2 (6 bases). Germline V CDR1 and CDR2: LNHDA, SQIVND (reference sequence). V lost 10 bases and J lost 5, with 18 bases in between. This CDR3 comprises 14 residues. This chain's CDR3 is CATTRTIKNNEQFF. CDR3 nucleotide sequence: TGTGCCACCACTAGGACTATCAAGAACAATGAGCAGTTCTTC.

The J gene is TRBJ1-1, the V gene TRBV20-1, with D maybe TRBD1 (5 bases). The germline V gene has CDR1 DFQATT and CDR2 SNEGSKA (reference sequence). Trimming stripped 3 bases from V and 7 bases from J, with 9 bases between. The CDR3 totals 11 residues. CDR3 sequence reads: CSASGRVEAFF. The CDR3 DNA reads TGCAGTGCTAGTGGCAGGGTTGAAGCTTTCTTT.

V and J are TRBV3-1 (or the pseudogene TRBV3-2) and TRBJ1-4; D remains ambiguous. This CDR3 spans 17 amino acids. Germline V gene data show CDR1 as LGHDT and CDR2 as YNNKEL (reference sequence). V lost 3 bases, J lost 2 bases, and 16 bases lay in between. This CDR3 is CASSHELRGTTNEKLFF. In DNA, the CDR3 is TGTGCCAGCAGCCACGAACTTCGGGGAACGACTAATGAAAAACTGTTTTTT.

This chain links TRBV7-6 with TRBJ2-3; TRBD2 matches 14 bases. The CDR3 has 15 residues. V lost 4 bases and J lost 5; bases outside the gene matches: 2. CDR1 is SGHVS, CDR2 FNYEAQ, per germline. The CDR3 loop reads CASSWTSGGQDTQYF. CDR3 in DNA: TGTGCCAGCAGCTGGACTAGCGGGGGGCAAGATACGCAGTATTTT.

The CDR3 loop is CASSPSGGLSYEQYF. The DNA for the CDR3 is TGTGCCAGCAGCCCAAGCGGGGGGCTCTCCTACGAGCAGTACTTC. The chain uses TRBV11-2 and TRBJ2-7; 9 bases are a match to TRBD2. The CDR3 has 15 amino acids. V shed 5 bases, J shed 0 bases, and the junction held 5 bases outside the gene matches. CDR1 and CDR2 from the germline V gene are SGHAT and FQNNGV.

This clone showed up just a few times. In nucleotides, the CDR3 is TGTGCCAGCAGCTTAGGGACGGGACAGCCCCAGCATTTT. Protein sequence: CASSLGTGQPQHF. The gene calls are TRBV13 and TRBJ1-5; D call uncertain. Per the germline V gene, CDR1 is PRHDT and CDR2 is FYEKMQ (reference sequence). CDR3 length: 13 residues. Deletions cut 0 bases from V and 7 bases from J, with 7 bases between.

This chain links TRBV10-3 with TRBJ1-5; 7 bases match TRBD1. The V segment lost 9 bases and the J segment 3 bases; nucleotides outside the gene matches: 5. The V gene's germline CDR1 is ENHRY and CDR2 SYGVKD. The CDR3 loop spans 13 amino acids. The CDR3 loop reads CAIQGTHNQPQHF. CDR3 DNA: TGTGCCATACAGGGGACCCACAATCAGCCCCAGCATTTT.

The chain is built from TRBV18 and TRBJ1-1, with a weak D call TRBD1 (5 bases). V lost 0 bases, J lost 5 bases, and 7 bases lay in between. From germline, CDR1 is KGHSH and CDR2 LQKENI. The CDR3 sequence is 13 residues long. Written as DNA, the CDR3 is TGTGCCAGCTCACCACCGCAGGGAACTGAAGCTTTCTTT. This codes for CASSPPQGTEAFF.